The 14 T cell receptor beta chains given below trace back to one sample, sequenced in a study of T cells in Graves' hyperthyroidism and ophthalmopathy. Amplification targeted TCR beta CDR3 regions from RNA transcripts. Primed by the HTBI set, a first-round RT-PCR was run on the TCR CDR3. From the multiplex PCR reads, TCRdb called clonotypes with MiXCR, one entry per CDR3 protein. The table shows about 690,000 distinct CDR3 sequences, with 15% to 20% occurring only once. Sequencing was performed on blood. Source of these receptors: a man aged 50 or older with Graves' hyperthyroidism.

V usage is TRBV6-5 and J usage is TRBJ2-3; no clear D. The CDR3 runs to 13 residues. From germline, CDR1 is MNHEY and CDR2 SVGAGI. Trimming cost V 2 bases and J 2 bases, with 5 bases left between them. This CDR3 reads CASSYTPTDTQYF. In DNA, the CDR3 is TGTGCCAGCAGTTACACCCCCACAGATACGCAGTATTTT.

This chain uses TRBV4-2 with TRBJ2-1; 10 bases align to TRBD1. CDR1 is LGHNA, CDR2 YNFKEQ, per germline. J lost 7 bases, V lost 2 bases, and 8 bases had no gene match. This CDR3 spans 16 amino acids. CDR3 in DNA: TGTGCCAGCAGCCAACCCTTGGGGACAGGGGAAAATGAGCAGTTCTTC. It specifies CASSQPLGTGENEQFF.

In its sample, this clonotype was seen many times. The chain has TRBV6-5 and TRBJ1-4; the D gene is possibly TRBD1 (5 bases). The germline V gene has CDR1 MNHEY and CDR2 SVGAGI. This CDR3 comprises 15 residues. V dropped 0 bases and J dropped 0 bases, with 5 bases sitting between them. The DNA for the CDR3 is TGTGCCAGCAGTTACTCGACAGCAACTAATGAAAAACTGTTTTTT. It encodes CASSYSTATNEKLFF.

This clonotype was counted many times. The chain is built from TRBV28 and TRBJ2-1; 7 bases match TRBD1. This CDR3 has 15 residues. Trimming cost V 6 bases and J 5 bases; bases outside gene matches: 10. Germline CDR1 and CDR2: MDHEN and SYDVKM. The CDR3: CASSLGGGRNNEQFF. CDR3 bases: TGTGCCAGCAGCCTAGGGGGCGGGCGGAACAATGAGCAGTTCTTC.

The sample holds a few counts of this clonotype. The rearrangement joins TRBV24-1 to TRBJ2-1; D perhaps matches TRBD1 (5 bases). Germline assignment: CDR1 KGHDR and CDR2 SFDVKD. This CDR3 contains 15 residues. V was shortened by 1 base and J by 8 bases, with 14 bases between the two germline ends. CDR3 DNA: TGTGCCACCAGTGATTTCGGACAACGGAAGGATGAGCAGTTCTTC. This encodes CATSDFGQRKDEQFF.

This clonotype came up many times. The V call is TRBV11-3, the J call TRBJ2-3; D may be TRBD1 (6 bases). The CDR3 has 12 amino acids. The V gene's germline CDR1 is SGHNT and CDR2 YENEEA. V was trimmed by 5 bases and J by 5 bases, leaving 8 bases between them. As DNA, the CDR3 is TGTGCCAGCAGCATACAGGGAGATACGCAGTATTTT. This encodes CASSIQGDTQYF.

The table lists this clonotype with many counts. The gene calls are TRBV19 and TRBJ1-2; 8 bases are a match to TRBD1. Germline assignment: CDR1 LNHDA and CDR2 SQIVND (reference sequence). This CDR3 spans 16 amino acids. The V and J ends lost 6 bases and 2 bases, in that order; junction bases with no gene match: 11. The DNA of the CDR3 is TGTGCCAGTAGAGAGGTCTGGGACAGGCACAACTATGGCTACACCTTC. The encoded protein is CASREVWDRHNYGYTF.

A single count supports this clonotype. The V gene is TRBV6-1, the J gene TRBJ2-3; D not certain. The CDR3 contains 15 residues. Germline loops: CDR1 MNHNS, CDR2 SASEGT. The V gene lost 2 bases and the J gene lost 6 bases, with 15 bases spanning the gap. CDR3 nucleotides: TGTGCCAGCAGTGAAACCAATTCGTTGATGGATACGCAGTATTTT. Amino acids: CASSETNSLMDTQYF.

This clonotype was picked up a small number of times. The rearrangement joins TRBV6-1 to TRBJ2-7; D is undetermined. CDR3 size: 13 residues. The germline V gene has CDR1 MNHNS and CDR2 SASEGT. Trimming removed 6 bases from V and 0 bases from J, with 9 bases in between. The CDR3 region has the DNA TGTGCCAGCAGCCGTGATGACTCCTACGAGCAGTACTTC. Protein product: CASSRDDSYEQYF.

This clonotype has ten or more counts. J is TRBJ2-5 and V is TRBV12-3 or TRBV12-4, with 8 bases that match TRBD1. Trimming at V came to 10 bases and at J to 4 bases, leaving 5 bases not matched to a gene. The CDR3 is made up of 12 amino acids. The CDR3 DNA is TGTGCCACCCAGGGGGCGGGAGAGACCCAGTACTTC. Translation: CATQGAGETQYF.

The chain is built from TRBV5-1 and TRBJ2-1; a possible D gene is TRBD2 (6 bases). Looked up from germline, CDR1 is SGHRS and CDR2 is YFSETQ. Trimming took off 2 bases at V and 0 bases at J, with 12 bases between the two ends. This CDR3 comprises 16 residues. This chain's CDR3 is CASSFNGRDSYNEQFF. CDR3 coding DNA: TGCGCCAGCAGCTTTAACGGGAGAGACTCCTACAATGAGCAGTTCTTC.

In its sample, this clonotype was seen many times. The chain combines TRBV30 with TRBJ2-1; 14 bases are shared with TRBD2. Germline-derived CDR1 and CDR2 are GTSNPN and SVGIG (reference sequence). This CDR3 comprises 16 residues. After removal of 1 base from V and 8 bases from J, the junction contained 7 bases not matched to a gene. CDR3 bases: TGTGCCTGGAGTGGGGGGACTAGCGGGAGTCAGTATGAGCAGTTCTTC. Its translation is CAWSGGTSGSQYEQFF.

The V and J genes are TRBV7-3 and TRBJ1-3; D ambiguous. The germline V gene has CDR1 SGHTA and CDR2 FQGTGA. The CDR3 loop spans 14 amino acids. The V gene lost 0 bases and the J gene lost 2 bases, with 5 bases spanning the gap. Here the CDR3 DNA reads TGTGCCAGCAGCTTAACTAATACTGGAAACACCATATATTTT. Translated, it gives CASSLTNTGNTIYF.

This clonotype was observed a handful of times. V gene TRBV27 combines with J gene TRBJ2-7; TRBD2 agrees at 11 bases. This CDR3 spans 15 amino acids. Germline trimming cut 4 bases from V and 4 bases from J; bases unmatched to any gene: 6. The germline V gene has CDR1 MNHEY and CDR2 SMNVEV (reference sequence). DNA of the CDR3: TGTGCCAGCAGTTCACTAGCGGGAGCTCGTTACGAGCAGTACTTC. Translation: CASSSLAGARYEQYF.